This T cell receptor beta chain is from a study of T cells in Graves' hyperthyroidism and ophthalmopathy. The V segment lost 9 bases and the J segment 7 bases; nucleotides outside the gene matches: 11. The CDR3 runs to 15 residues. Overall study results and limits: Patients with ophthalmopathy were separated from those with stable hyperthyroidism by a 13 V-J model.

This clonotype occurred many times. What it binds is unknown. Amplification yielded TCR beta CDR3 regions, with RNA transcripts as the source. The TCR CDR3 first-round RT-PCR relied on the HTBI primer set. Each CDR3 protein gets one entry after TCRdb re-called the multiplex PCR reads with MiXCR. The repertoire holds about 370,000 distinct CDR3 sequences, with roughly 15% as singletons. J is TRBJ1-4 and V is TRBV12-3 or TRBV12-4, with 10 bases matching TRBD1. Material: blood. This TCR was recovered from a woman aged 60 to 75 with Graves' ophthalmopathy. Written as DNA, the CDR3 is TGTGCCAGTTCCTCTATGGACAGGGGGACTGAAAAACTGTTTTTT. Protein product: CASSSMDRGTEKLFF.